This TCR beta chain was identified during a study of shared clonotypes between healthy human individuals. The sample holds a few counts of this clone. V lost 3 bases, J lost 5 bases, and 4 bases stayed unmatched. The CDR3 is 14 residues long. Germline CDR1 SGHTA, CDR2 FQGNSA. Some clones are missing from TCRdb's copy, which holds only in-frame ones; the method was immunoSEQ multiplex PCR. The table records about a million clones, 60% to 80% of them present only once. Specimen: memory CD4+ T cells from PBMCs. Subset meaning: CD45RA-negative fraction. This TCR was sampled from a young man in good health. Some clones in this sample may be carry-over from other donors' samples. The J gene is TRBJ1-5, the V gene TRBV7-2, with 7 bases fitting TRBD1. The CDR3 DNA is TGTGCCAGCAGCTTTGGGACAGCTTATCAGCCCCAGCATTTT. Translated, it gives CASSFGTAYQPQHF. The full variable domain, rest sourced from reference TRBV7-2 and TRBJ1-5, is GAGVSQSPSNKVTEKGKDVELRCDPISGHTALYWYRQSLGQGLEFLIYFQGNSAPDKSGLPSDRFSAERTGGSVSTLTIQRTQQEDSAVYLCASSFGTAYQPQHFGDGTRLSIL.